The T cell receptor beta chain described here comes from a study of cytomegalovirus exposure and HLA in healthy donors. Looking at the study overall: Approximately 180 million T cells yielded about 120 million unique TCR beta sequences, as an earlier analysis found. Study outcomes and limitations: Further analysis, carried out later, found HLA-associated TCR beta chains more clonally expanded than equally common other chains.

This CDR3 has 13 amino acids. Trimming left V 6 bases short and J 4 bases short, with 10 bases between. Germline lookup yields CDR1 SNHLY and CDR2 FYNNEI. Note on this clone: What it binds is unknown.

Researchers ran the PCR with 60 Vbeta and 13 Jbeta primers. Assay used: immunoSEQ multiplex PCR; TCRdb lists only in-frame clones, some missing. In the table there are 130,000 or so clones, 77% of which are singletons. Donors sampled were nominally healthy, though unrecorded immune exposures were likely. The sample comprised PBMCs. The V call is TRBV2, the J call TRBJ1-5; D ambiguous. The source is a woman between 40 and 50 years old in good health and CMV-seronegative. This CDR3 reads CASRPGPNQPQHF. The CDR3 DNA follows: TGTGCCAGCAGACCGGGTCCTAATCAGCCCCAGCATTTT.